The source of this T cell receptor (beta chain) is a study of blood T cell repertoires in COVID-19. For the study at large: T cells, B-cell-depleted T cells, or PBMCs provided the cDNA or gDNA that served as material.

TCRdb's table, derived via immunoSEQ multiplex PCR, lists solely in-frame clones and lacks some. The sample contains about 250,000 clones, roughly nine tenths of which appear only once. CDR1 and CDR2 (germline): LGHNA, YSLEER. CDR3 size: 14 residues. J gave up 4 bases and V 2 bases, and 4 bases lay outside the gene matches. The chain uses TRBV4-3 and TRBJ1-2; 7 bases match TRBD1. The clonotype comes from a man between 18 and 35 years old with active or convalescent COVID-19. The sequenced sample consisted of peripheral blood. The CDR3 bases are TGCGCCAGCAGCCAAACCGCAGGGGGCTATGGCTACACCTTC. Translation gives CASSQTAGGYGYTF.